These 9 T cell receptor beta chains were sequenced from one sample in a study of shared clonotypes between healthy human individuals. Assay: immunoSEQ multiplex PCR; the TCRdb copy retains only in-frame clones and omits some. This table has about 600,000 clones, roughly four fifths appearing once. The source material was PBMCs. The receptors stem from a woman aged 40-49 years in good health. Some clones in this sample may be carry-over from other donors' samples.

The chain is built from TRBV30 and TRBJ1-4; D may be TRBD1 (5 bases). V was pared by 2 bases and J by 4 bases, with 14 bases between. The CDR3 spans 15 residues. In germline, CDR1 is GTSNPN, CDR2 SVGIG (reference sequence). The CDR3 spells CAWSPGAGNNEKLFF. DNA for the CDR3: TGTGCCTGGAGTCCTGGAGCAGGGAATAATGAAAAACTGTTTTTT.

The J gene is TRBJ2-7, the V gene TRBV7-9; 8 nucleotides align to TRBD2. The germline gives CDR1 SEHNR, CDR2 FQNEAQ (reference sequence). CDR3 length: 15 residues. The V gene end was trimmed by 3 bases and the J gene end by 4 bases; junction bases not matched to a gene: 8. The CDR3 bases are TGTGCCAGCAGCTTTGCGGGAGGAAATATTTACGAGCAGTACTTC. As protein: CASSFAGGNIYEQYF.

The chain links TRBV27 to TRBJ2-4, with 7 nucleotides matching TRBD1. With V trimmed by 10 bases and J by 0 bases, 12 bases remained unmatched. This CDR3 contains 16 residues. Germline loops: CDR1 MNHEY, CDR2 SMNVEV (reference sequence). The CDR3 region is CAILGTAHLAKNIQYF. In DNA form, the CDR3 reads TGTGCCATTCTCGGGACAGCCCATCTAGCCAAAAACATTCAGTACTTC.

The table lists this clone with a count of one. The V gene is TRBV7-2, the J gene TRBJ2-7, with D hard to call. This CDR3 has 16 amino acids. Germline CDR1 and CDR2: SGHTA and FQGNSA. With 0 bases removed from V and 0 bases from J, the gap between germline ends came to 12 bases. CDR3 in amino acids: CASSLAAGQSSYEQYF. The CDR3 region has the DNA TGTGCCAGCAGCTTAGCGGCAGGCCAAAGCTCCTACGAGCAGTACTTC.

This clone has a single count. DNA for the CDR3: TGTGCCATCAGTGAAGGTAGCGGGTACACCGGGGAGCTGTTTTTT. This codes for CAISEGSGYTGELFF. The chain couples TRBV10-3 to TRBJ2-2, with TRBD2 identical over 7 bases. Germline values: CDR1 ENHRY, CDR2 SYGVKD. CDR3 length equals 15 residues. V was clipped by 3 bases and J by 3 bases; unmatched bases: 4.

Concerning this clone: Possible read error: a much larger clone is one base away. Other nucleotide sequences in the sample specify the same CDR3. The V gene is TRBV29-1, the J gene TRBJ1-1; D is perhaps TRBD1 (5 bases). The CDR3 sequence is 11 residues long. CDR1 is SQVTM and CDR2 is ANQGSEA in the germline V gene. The CDR3 spells CSVEEAGRAFF. In nucleotides, the CDR3 is TGCAGCGTCGAAGAGGCAGGGAGAGCTTTCTTT.

This chain connects TRBV15 to TRBJ2-7; D may be TRBD1 (6 bases). Germline values: CDR1 LNHNV, CDR2 YYDKDF (reference sequence). Trimming took 0 bases from V and 0 from J, leaving 12 bases between them. This CDR3 contains 16 residues. CDR3 coding DNA: TGTGCCACCAGCAGAGATCCTCAGGGGATCTCCTACGAGCAGTACTTC. It codes for CATSRDPQGISYEQYF.

This CDR3 reads CAWKVQGPYEQYF. The CDR3 nucleotides are TGTGCCTGGAAGGTTCAGGGGCCCTACGAGCAGTACTTC. The rearrangement links TRBV30 to TRBJ2-7; TRBD1 is a possible D gene (6 bases). Germline CDR1 is GTSNPN and CDR2 is SVGIG (reference sequence). This CDR3 region has 13 residues. The germline V and J ends were trimmed by 4 bases and 2 bases, with 12 bases remaining between them. The whole variable domain, remainder taken from reference TRBV30 and TRBJ2-7, is SQTIHQWPATLVQPVGSPLSLECTVEGTSNPNLYWYRQAAGRGLQLLFYSVGIGQISSEVPQNLSASRPQDRQFILSSKKLLLSDSGFYLCAWKVQGPYEQYFGPGTRLTVT.

The chain joins TRBV6-1 to TRBJ2-7; D is possibly TRBD1 (5 bases). The CDR3 extends over 14 amino acids. V was cut by 7 bases and J by 0 bases, with 13 bases left in between. Germline V gives CDR1 MNHNS, CDR2 SASEGT. The CDR3 DNA reads as TGTGCCAGCACCAAAGGGGCACCCTCCTACGAGCAGTACTTC. It is translated as CASTKGAPSYEQYF.